The sequence of this T cell receptor beta chain was determined in a study of molecular identifiers for immune sequencing clone quantification. This clonotype has a count of ten or more. Its antigen is still unknown. The germline V gene encodes CDR1 DFQATT and CDR2 SNEGSKA (reference sequence). The CDR3 is 15 residues long. V lost 3 bases and J lost 1, with 12 bases in between. Previously reported methods and listed TCR primers produced the bulk TCR libraries. TCRdb used MiXCR to reprocess the PCR reads, holding one entry per CDR3 protein. Among about 510,000 distinct CDR3 sequences listed, around 21% were seen once. General observations from the study: In naive cells, clones above 20 RNA copies held under 1% of molecules, whereas in effector cells they held over 99%.

The chain couples TRBV20-1 to TRBJ2-2; TRBD1 is a possible D gene (6 bases). The origin of this receptor is a human donor in good health. Some libraries in this study had Jurkat cell RNA spiked in. The source material was naive CD8+ T cells from blood, with Jurkat cell RNA spiked in. Subset described: FACS-sorted CD8+CD4-CCR7+CD45RA+ naive T cells. The CDR3 bases are TGCAGTGCTAGGACGGGACAACTGAACACCGGGGAGCTGTTTTTT. Amino acids: CSARTGQLNTGELFF.